This T cell receptor beta chain was sequenced for a study of cytomegalovirus exposure and HLA in healthy donors. Study results and limitations: For TCR beta chains, V- and J-gene trimming was later linked to a missense DCLRE1C variant.

Though probably carrying unrecorded immune exposures, donors were nominally healthy at sampling. Germline V gene data show CDR1 as LNHNV and CDR2 as YYDKDF (reference sequence). V dropped 1 base and J dropped 5 bases, with 17 bases sitting between them. The CDR3 loop spans 17 amino acids. About this clone: Its antigen is currently unknown.

With 60 Vbeta and 13 Jbeta primers, the PCR was carried out. Only in-frame clones appear in the TCRdb table, and some are missing; sequencing was by immunoSEQ multiplex PCR. This sample's table reports some 120,000 clones. The chain joins TRBV15 to TRBJ1-4; D possibly corresponds to TRBD1 (5 bases). This receptor was taken from a man aged 25-45 years in good health and CMV-seronegative. The material sequenced was PBMCs. DNA of the CDR3: TGTGCCACCAGCAGAGGTTTCATGGGGCGGAAGAATGAAAAACTGTTTTTT. As protein: CATSRGFMGRKNEKLFF.